Presented here are 11 T cell receptor beta chains from one specimen sequenced in a study of T cell changes during pregnancy in multiple sclerosis. The data were produced by immunoSEQ multiplex PCR, yet TCRdb's version contains in-frame clones alone and is incomplete. The table includes 30,000 or so clones, 89% detected once. The sample here was CD4+ T cells from peripheral blood mononuclear cells, taken in the second trimester of pregnancy. The receptors were sampled from a female donor with multiple sclerosis, enrolled in a pregnancy study.

This clone was counted a few times. The chain links TRBV7-3 to TRBJ2-2; D ambiguous. The CDR3 runs to 12 residues. Germline V CDR1 and CDR2: SGHTA, FQGTGA. V was clipped by 6 bases and J by 6 bases, with 8 bases between them. CDR3 residues: CASRTAPGELFF. The CDR3 bases are TGTGCCAGCAGGACTGCCCCCGGGGAGCTGTTTTTT.

V gene TRBV18 combines with J gene TRBJ2-7, with TRBD1 as a possible D gene (6 bases). V dropped 3 bases and J dropped 7 bases, with 10 bases sitting between them. CDR3 size: 12 residues. Germline loops: CDR1 KGHSH, CDR2 LQKENI. CDR3 in amino acids: CASSPDSGEQYF. DNA for the CDR3: TGTGCCAGCTCACCGGACAGTGGGGAGCAGTACTTC.

This clone was seen only once. This chain connects TRBV7-2 to TRBJ1-5; no firm D call. V shed 1 base and J shed 4 bases, with 5 bases lying between them. Per germline, CDR1 SGHTA and CDR2 FQGNSA. The CDR3 extends over 13 amino acids. In DNA, the CDR3 is TGTGCCAGCAGCTTAGAGCGGAATCAGCCCCAGCATTTT. This translates into CASSLERNQPQHF.

This chain uses TRBV5-6 with TRBJ2-7, with 7 positions matching TRBD1. Trimming at V came to 5 bases and at J to 0 bases, leaving 8 bases not matched to a gene. The germline CDR1 and CDR2 sequences are SGHDT and YYEEEE. The CDR3 covers 15 residues. For the CDR3, the DNA is TGTGCCAGCAGTTCTCTCCGGGACAGCTCCTACGAGCAGTACTTC. It specifies CASSSLRDSSYEQYF.

This clone was observed a few times. The chain uses TRBV6-6 and TRBJ2-2, with D perhaps TRBD1 (6 bases). The V end lost 4 bases, the J end lost 4 bases, and 7 bases lay between the germline ends. Germline CDR1 reads MNHNY; CDR2 reads SVGAGI (reference sequence). The CDR3 is made up of 13 amino acids. CDR3 sequence (DNA): TGTGCCAGCAGTTTGGACAGCACCGGGGAGCTGTTTTTT. Encoded protein: CASSLDSTGELFF.

The chain is built from TRBV14 and TRBJ2-5, with TRBD2 matching 7 bases. The length of the CDR3 is 17 residues. CDR1 is SGHDN and CDR2 is FVKESK in the germline V gene. The V and J ends lost 0 bases and 1 base, in that order; junction bases with no gene match: 8. The CDR3 region has the DNA TGTGCCAGCAGCCAAGAGTTCCAGCGGGGTACCCAAGAGACCCAGTACTTC. This gives the protein CASSQEFQRGTQETQYF.

This clone was detected a few times. The chain carries TRBV27 and TRBJ1-2; TRBD1 might be the D (6 bases). Trimming removed 5 bases at V and 3 bases at J, with 16 bases between. This CDR3 contains 15 residues. The germline V gene has CDR1 MNHEY and CDR2 SMNVEV (reference sequence). This CDR3 is CASSPAPTGYYGYTF. CDR3 bases: TGTGCCAGCAGTCCCGCACCGACAGGTTACTATGGCTACACCTTC.

The chain links TRBV6-5 to TRBJ2-2, with D unresolved. V dropped 4 bases and J dropped 10 bases, with 10 bases sitting between them. There are 12 residues in the CDR3. Germline CDR1 MNHEY, CDR2 SVGAGI. CDR3: CASSLLGEELFF. In nucleotides, the CDR3 is TGTGCCAGCAGTTTACTGGGCGAGGAGCTGTTTTTT.

The chain carries TRBV27 and TRBJ2-3; possibly TRBD1 for D (6 bases). Germline-derived CDR1 and CDR2 are MNHEY and SMNVEV (reference sequence). The ends were cut back, 2 bases at V and 5 bases at J, with 11 bases in the middle. The CDR3 loop spans 14 amino acids. DNA for the CDR3: TGTGCCAGCAGTTTACCAGGGGCGAGAGATACGCAGTATTTT. This translates into CASSLPGARDTQYF.

V usage is TRBV5-1 and J usage is TRBJ2-7; D may be TRBD2 (5 bases). This CDR3 is built from 15 residues. Germline CDR1 reads SGHRS; CDR2 reads YFSETQ. The V end lost 4 bases, the J end lost 0 bases, and 14 bases lay between the germline ends. In DNA, the CDR3 is TGCGCCAGCAGCCTAAGAGCCGGGAACTCCTACGAGCAGTACTTC. Translated: CASSLRAGNSYEQYF.

The chain recombines TRBV9 with TRBJ2-7; the match to TRBD2 covers 7 bases. V was pared by 4 bases and J by 0 bases, with 10 bases of the junction left unmatched. The CDR3 covers 16 residues. Germline assignment: CDR1 SGDLS and CDR2 YYNGEE. Written as DNA, the CDR3 is TGTGCCAGCAGCCCAAGAGCGGGGTTCGACTCCTACGAGCAGTACTTC. It specifies CASSPRAGFDSYEQYF. Supplemented by reference TRBV9 and TRBJ2-7, the full variable domain reads DSGVTQTPKHLITATGQRVTLRCSPRSGDLSVYWYQQSLDQGLQFLIQYYNGEERAKGNILERFSAQQFPDLHSELNLSSLELGDSALYFCASSPRAGFDSYEQYFGPGTRLTVT.